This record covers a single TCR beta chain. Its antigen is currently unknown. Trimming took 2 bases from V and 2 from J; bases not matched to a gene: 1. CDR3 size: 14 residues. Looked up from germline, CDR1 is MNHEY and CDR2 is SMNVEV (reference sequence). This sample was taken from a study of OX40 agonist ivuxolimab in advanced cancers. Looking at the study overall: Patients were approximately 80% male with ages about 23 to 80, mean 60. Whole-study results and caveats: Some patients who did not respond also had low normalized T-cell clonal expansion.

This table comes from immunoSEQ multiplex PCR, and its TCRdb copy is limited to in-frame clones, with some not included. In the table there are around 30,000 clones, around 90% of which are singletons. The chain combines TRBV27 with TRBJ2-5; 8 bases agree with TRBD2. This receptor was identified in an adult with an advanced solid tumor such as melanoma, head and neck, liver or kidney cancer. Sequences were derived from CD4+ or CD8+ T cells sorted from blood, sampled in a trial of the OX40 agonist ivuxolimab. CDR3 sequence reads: CASSLTSGQETQYF. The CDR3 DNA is TGTGCCAGCAGTTTAACTAGCGGACAAGAGACCCAGTACTTC.